This TCR beta chain is drawn from a study of shared clonotypes between healthy human individuals. Study-level points and caveats: Generally, estimated richness proved larger in naive subsets than it did in memory subsets. Clonotype sharing across donors was expected to vary with sequencing depth.

The CDR3 contains 15 residues. Germline CDR1 is SGHDN and CDR2 is FVKESK. J gave up 3 bases and V 6 bases, and 9 bases lay outside the gene matches. The method was immunoSEQ multiplex PCR; TCRdb's version includes in-frame clones alone and lacks a portion of them. The sample lists about 600,000 clones, 98% occurring once. Concerning this clone: Its specificity is not known.

Naive CD8 cells, CD45RO-negative and positively selected for CCR7, excluded terminally differentiated effector memory CD45RA+ cells. This sequence originates from a man in his thirties or forties in good health. The chain combines TRBV14 with TRBJ2-7; TRBD2 agrees at 9 bases. The sample comprised naive CD8+ T cells sorted from blood. Written as DNA, the CDR3 is TGTGCCAGCAGTCCCCTTAGCGGGAGTAACTACGAGCAGTACTTC. It encodes CASSPLSGSNYEQYF.